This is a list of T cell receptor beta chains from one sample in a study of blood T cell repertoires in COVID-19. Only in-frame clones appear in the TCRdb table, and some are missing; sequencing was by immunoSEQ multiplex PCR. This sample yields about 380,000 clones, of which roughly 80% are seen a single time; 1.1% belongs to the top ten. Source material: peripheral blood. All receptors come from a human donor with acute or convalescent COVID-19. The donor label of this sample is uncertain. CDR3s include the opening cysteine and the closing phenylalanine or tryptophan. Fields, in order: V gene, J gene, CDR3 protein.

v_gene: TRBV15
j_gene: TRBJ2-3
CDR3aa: CATSGRYLTSGRPNFTDTQYF

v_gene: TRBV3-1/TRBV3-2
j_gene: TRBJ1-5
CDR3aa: CASSLGHFNQPQHF

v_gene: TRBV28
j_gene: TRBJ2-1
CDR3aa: CASSFAGGGTEQFF

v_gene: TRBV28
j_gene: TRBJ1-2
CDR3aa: CASGFGGFRVKGYGYTF

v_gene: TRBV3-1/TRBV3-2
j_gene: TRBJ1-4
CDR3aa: CASSRSFGPTNEKLFF

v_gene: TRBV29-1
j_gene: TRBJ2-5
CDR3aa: CSAPRTGGETQYF

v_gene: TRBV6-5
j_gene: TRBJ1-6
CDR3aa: CASSYSREHNSPLHF

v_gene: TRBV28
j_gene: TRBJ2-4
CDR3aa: CASSSPWLIAKNIQYF

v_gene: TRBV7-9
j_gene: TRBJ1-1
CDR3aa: CASTPSGGARTEAFF

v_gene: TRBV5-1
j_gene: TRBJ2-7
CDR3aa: CASSLGQWYEQYF

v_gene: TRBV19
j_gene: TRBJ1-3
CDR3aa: CASTTMGASSGNTIYF

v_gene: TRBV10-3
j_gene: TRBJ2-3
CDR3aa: CAISDISGSTDTQYF

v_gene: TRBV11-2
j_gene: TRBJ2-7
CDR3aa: CASSLGLAGKGYF

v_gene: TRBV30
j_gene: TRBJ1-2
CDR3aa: CAWASQGYYGYTF

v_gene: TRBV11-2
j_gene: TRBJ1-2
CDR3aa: CASSLPRQGRPNYGYTF

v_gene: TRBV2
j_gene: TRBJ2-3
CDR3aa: CASRRTGLTDTQYF

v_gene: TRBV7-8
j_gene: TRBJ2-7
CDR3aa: CASSLAGRSSEQYF

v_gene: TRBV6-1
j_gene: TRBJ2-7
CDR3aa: CASSEVRRLAGVAYEQYF

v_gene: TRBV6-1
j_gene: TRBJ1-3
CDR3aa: CASSDDGSGNTIYF

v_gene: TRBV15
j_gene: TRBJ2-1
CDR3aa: CATSRRTSGEYNEQFF

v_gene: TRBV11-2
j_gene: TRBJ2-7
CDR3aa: CASSSQKGAYEQYF

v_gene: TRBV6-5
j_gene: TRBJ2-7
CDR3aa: CASRRTYYEQYF

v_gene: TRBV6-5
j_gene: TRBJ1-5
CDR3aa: CASSYKGANQPQHF

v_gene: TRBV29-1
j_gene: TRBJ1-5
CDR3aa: CSVRGASNQPQHF

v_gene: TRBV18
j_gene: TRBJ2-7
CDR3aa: CASSRGTAYEQYF

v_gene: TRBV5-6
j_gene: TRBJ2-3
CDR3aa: CASSPELAMGRNTQYF

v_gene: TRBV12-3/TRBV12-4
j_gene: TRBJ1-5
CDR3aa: CASSLGRNQPQHF

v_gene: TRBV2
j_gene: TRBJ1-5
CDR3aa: CASSEERLNQPQHF

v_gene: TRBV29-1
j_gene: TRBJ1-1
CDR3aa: CSVAQNTEAFF

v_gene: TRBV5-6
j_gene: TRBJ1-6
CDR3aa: CASSAGTYNSPLHF

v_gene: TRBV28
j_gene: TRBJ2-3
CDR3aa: CASSLAGRTDTQYF

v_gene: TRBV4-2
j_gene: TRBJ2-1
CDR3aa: CASSQPGLYNEQFF

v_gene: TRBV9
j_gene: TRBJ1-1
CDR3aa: CASSPRRTNTEAFF

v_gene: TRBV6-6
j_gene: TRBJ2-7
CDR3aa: CASAGGVNSYEQYF

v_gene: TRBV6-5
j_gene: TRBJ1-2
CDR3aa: CASSPMGQSPYGYTF

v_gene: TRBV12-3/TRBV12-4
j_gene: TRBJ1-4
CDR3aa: CASSRRGNEKLFF

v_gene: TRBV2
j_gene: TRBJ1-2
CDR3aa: CASRITRELGYTF

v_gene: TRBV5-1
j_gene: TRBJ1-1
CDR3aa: CASSLDLGRTEAFF

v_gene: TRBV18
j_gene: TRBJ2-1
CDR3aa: CASSPKRTGVFF

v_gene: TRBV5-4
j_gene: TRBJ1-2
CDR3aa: CASSGTGGEAKYGYTF

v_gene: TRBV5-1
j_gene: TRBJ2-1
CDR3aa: CASSRQGNEQFF

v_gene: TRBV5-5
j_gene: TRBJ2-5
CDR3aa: CASSLGRMREETQYF

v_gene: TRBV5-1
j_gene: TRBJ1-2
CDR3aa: CASSSAQGAGYGYTF

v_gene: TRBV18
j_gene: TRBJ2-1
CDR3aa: CASSPPFREGADEQFF

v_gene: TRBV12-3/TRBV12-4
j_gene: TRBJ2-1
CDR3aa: CASRLGQEGVF

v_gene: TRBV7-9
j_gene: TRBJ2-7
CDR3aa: CASSHGLAGDAQYF

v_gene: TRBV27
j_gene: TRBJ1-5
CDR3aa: CASSSAARGGPNQPQHF

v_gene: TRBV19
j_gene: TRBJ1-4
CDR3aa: CASSAPGTDEKLFF

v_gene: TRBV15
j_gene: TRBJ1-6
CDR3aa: CATTRRTGSSYNSPLHF